The 7 T cell receptor beta chains in this list originate from one sample, sequenced in a study of blood T cell repertoires in COVID-19. Profiled with immunoSEQ multiplex PCR; TCRdb holds only in-frame clones, not every one. In the table there are over 80,000 clones, 80% to 90% of which are singletons. The source material was peripheral blood. The receptors come from a woman aged 60-70 years with acute or convalescent COVID-19.

This clone was recorded once. J is TRBJ1-1 and V is TRBV21-1; the table's D call, TRBD1, has no DNA check behind it. TRBV21-1 is tagged as a pseudogene. The CDR3 spans 13 residues. Here the CDR3 reads CARMTDLNTEAFF. CDR3 nucleotide sequence: TGTGCCAGGATGACAGACCTGAACACTGAAGCTTTCTTT.

This chain links TRBV5-1 with TRBJ2-3, with D tentatively TRBD1 (6 bases). Trimming shortened V by 3 bases and J by 2 bases, and 13 bases separated the two germline ends. Germline lookup yields CDR1 SGHRS and CDR2 YFSETQ. CDR3 length: 15 residues. The CDR3 DNA is TGCGCCAGCAGCTACCTAGGGGGATCCACAGATACGCAGTATTTT. It specifies CASSYLGGSTDTQYF.

To note about this clone: The same CDR3 is also encoded by other DNA sequences in this sample. The chain carries TRBV19 and TRBJ1-2, with D unclear. The ends were cut back, 3 bases at V and 4 bases at J, with 6 bases in the middle. Germline values: CDR1 LNHDA, CDR2 SQIVND (reference sequence). The CDR3 sequence is 12 residues long. The CDR3 DNA reads TGTGCCAGTAGTATCAGCGTCTATGGCTACACCTTC. Amino acid sequence: CASSISVYGYTF.

V and J are TRBV18 and TRBJ2-1, with no clear D. The germline gives CDR1 KGHSH, CDR2 LQKENI. V gave up 1 base and J gave up 9 bases, with 7 bases separating them. The CDR3 totals 12 residues. CDR3 nucleotides: TGTGCCAGCTCACCACGCCTCGGTGAGCAGTTCTTC. Translated: CASSPRLGEQFF.

The chain's CDR3 is CASSQGSNIVFYGYTF. In nucleotides, the CDR3 is TGTGCCAGCAGCCAAGGATCTAATATCGTCTTCTATGGCTACACCTTC. V and J are TRBV3-1 (or the pseudogene TRBV3-2) and TRBJ1-2; D gene unclear. The V gene's germline CDR1 is LGHDT and CDR2 YNNKEL (reference sequence). Deletions cut 1 base from V and 4 bases from J, with 16 bases between. The CDR3 covers 16 residues.

The J gene is TRBJ2-5, the V gene TRBV13; D perhaps matches TRBD2 (6 bases). The V gene's germline CDR1 is PRHDT and CDR2 FYEKMQ (reference sequence). Deletions cut 1 base from V and 4 bases from J, with 13 bases between. The CDR3 is made up of 15 amino acids. This chain's CDR3 is CASSLAGGGGETQYF. CDR3 coding DNA: TGTGCCAGCAGCTTAGCTGGGGGAGGAGGAGAGACCCAGTACTTC.

V usage is TRBV9 and J usage is TRBJ1-5, with D uncertain. Looked up from germline, CDR1 is SGDLS and CDR2 is YYNGEE. Deletions cut 2 bases from V and 3 bases from J, with 6 bases between. The CDR3 is 13 residues long. CDR3 in amino acids: CASSVGLNQPQHF. CDR3 in DNA: TGTGCCAGCAGCGTGGGCCTCAATCAGCCCCAGCATTTT.